The rows below give T cell receptor beta chains drawn from one sample of a study of cytomegalovirus exposure and HLA in healthy donors. The table came from immunoSEQ multiplex PCR; TCRdb's copy has only in-frame clones and leaves some out. The data contain 120,000 or so clones, 82% of them singletons. The specimen was PBMCs. Every receptor here comes from a woman aged 18-30 years in good health and CMV-seronegative. The CDR3 runs from the conserved cysteine through the conserved F or W. D genes are given only for firm matches. Clone size appears in some rows only: once, few, many, or a class for an expanded clone.

abundance	j_gene	d_gene	v_gene	CDR3nt	CDR3aa
-	TRBJ2-3	-	TRBV5-5	TGTGCCAGCAGCTTTACGGGGGATACGCAGTATTTT	CASSFTGDTQYF
once	TRBJ1-5	-	TRBV27	TGTGCCAGCAGTTTATACGGGGGTGGTCTCAATCAGCCCCAGCATTTT	CASSLYGGGLNQPQHF
-	TRBJ2-7	-	TRBV7-9	TGTGCCAGCAGCTTAGTCCAGGGGCCTCTCTCCTACGAGCAGTACTTC	CASSLVQGPLSYEQYF
-	TRBJ1-2	-	TRBV29-1	TGCAGCGTTGAAGATTCCTCTTCCGGGGGCTACACCTTC	CSVEDSSSGGYTF
-	TRBJ2-7	TRBD1	TRBV7-6	TGTGCCAGCAGCTTAACTTCCGGACAGGGGAATCACGAGCAGTACTTC	CASSLTSGQGNHEQYF
-	TRBJ1-2	TRBD1	TRBV19	TGTGCCAGTAGTCAGGACAGGGGTTCCTATGGCTACACCTTC	CASSQDRGSYGYTF
-	TRBJ1-2	TRBD1	TRBV19	TGTGCCAGTAGTACAGGGGGAAACTATGGCTACACCTTC	CASSTGGNYGYTF
-	TRBJ1-5	TRBD1	TRBV18	TGTGCCAGCTCACCCCCGGCAGGGGGCGTCAATCAGCCCCAGCATTTT	CASSPPAGGVNQPQHF
-	TRBJ1-1	TRBD1	TRBV2	TGTGCCAGCTTCTGGACAGGGCGCACTGAAGCTTTCTTT	CASFWTGRTEAFF
-	TRBJ2-7	TRBD2	TRBV11-3	TGTGCCAGCAGCTTAGGACTAGCCGGGGAGCAGTACTTC	CASSLGLAGEQYF
-	TRBJ2-1	TRBD1	TRBV11-3	TGTGCCAGCAGCGTGGGACAGGGATCCTACAACGAGCAGTTCTTC	CASSVGQGSYNEQFF
-	TRBJ2-2	TRBD1	TRBV4-3	TGCGCCAGCAGCCAAAACCCTGGGACAGAGGGCTTAACCGGGGAGCTGTTTTTT	CASSQNPGTEGLTGELFF
once	TRBJ1-6	TRBD1	TRBV7-2	TGTGCCAGCAGCTTACAGGGGGCTTTGAATTCACCCCTCCACTTT	CASSLQGALNSPLHF
-	TRBJ1-4	TRBD1	TRBV4-1	TGCGCCAGCAGCCAACAGGACAGGGGAGCAACTAATGAAAAACTGTTTTTT	CASSQQDRGATNEKLFF
-	TRBJ2-1	TRBD2	TRBV4-1	TGCGCCAGCAGCCAGGTAGCGGGGGGGCAGAATGAGCAGTTCTTC	CASSQVAGGQNEQFF
few	TRBJ2-7	TRBD2	TRBV6-5	TGTGCCAGCAAGTCCGGGACTAGCGTTTACTACGAGCAGTACTTC	CASKSGTSVYYEQYF
-	TRBJ1-1	-	TRBV4-1	TGCGCCAGCAGCCAAGATCTACGGAGGCGCCGGAACACTGAAGCTTTCTTT	CASSQDLRRRRNTEAFF
-	TRBJ2-4	TRBD2	TRBV10-3	TGTGCCATCAGTGAAGCGGGAATAGGAATAGCCAAAAACAGTCAGTACTTC	CAISEAGIGIAKNSQYF
-	TRBJ1-5	-	TRBV19	TGTGCCAGTGCGGTGTGGGAGGGTAGTAATCAGCCCCAGCATTTT	CASAVWEGSNQPQHF
-	TRBJ2-1	TRBD2	TRBV6-5	TGTGCCAGCAGTTCACTTGGGACTAGAGGGAATGAGCAGTTCTTC	CASSSLGTRGNEQFF
-	TRBJ1-5	-	TRBV2	TGTGCCAGCACGGGTTCGAGCAATCAGCCCCAGCATTTT	CASTGSSNQPQHF
-	TRBJ1-2	-	TRBV6-5	TGTGCCAGCAGTTACGGATTCGGCAGGGTGGGCTCTGGCTACACCTTC	CASSYGFGRVGSGYTF
-	TRBJ2-6	TRBD1	TRBV7-6	TGTGCCAGCAGCCCAAGACAGGGGAGCCCCACTACTGGGGCCAACGTCCTGACTTTC	CASSPRQGSPTTGANVLTF
-	TRBJ2-5	-	TRBV4-2	TGTGCCAGCAGCCAACGTGAGGGCGTAGAGACCCAGTACTTC	CASSQREGVETQYF
-	TRBJ2-7	-	TRBV2	TGTGCCAGCAGTGAAGTGGGCAGTATATACGAGCAGTACTTC	CASSEVGSIYEQYF
-	TRBJ2-1	-	TRBV7-6	TGTGCCAGCAGCTCCAGAGGGGGGGTCTACAATGAGCAGTTCTTC	CASSSRGGVYNEQFF
-	TRBJ1-2	-	TRBV7-9	TGTGCCAGCAGCTTAGGGACAGCCTATGGCTACACCTTC	CASSLGTAYGYTF
once	TRBJ1-5	TRBD1	TRBV11-2	TGTGCCAGCAGCGGACAGGTCCACAATCAGCCCCAGCATTTT	CASSGQVHNQPQHF
-	TRBJ2-7	-	TRBV6-5	TGTGCCAGCAGTTACGGAGGGCACGAGCAGTACTTC	CASSYGGHEQYF
-	TRBJ1-4	-	TRBV5-1	TGCGCCAGCAGCTTCAGGGCAACTTCGAATGAAAAACTGTTTTTT	CASSFRATSNEKLFF
-	TRBJ1-2	-	TRBV18	TGTGCCAGCTCACCACTCCCCCCCAAGGAGCAATTAGACTATGGCTACACCTTC	CASSPLPPKEQLDYGYTF
-	TRBJ2-1	-	TRBV5-1	TGCGCCACCGTCAAACGGGAAGAGCAGTTCTTC	CATVKREEQFF
-	TRBJ1-1	TRBD1	TRBV7-8	TGTGCCAGCAGCTTAAGGGACAGGCTGAACACTGAAGCTTTCTTT	CASSLRDRLNTEAFF
-	TRBJ2-2	TRBD2	TRBV27	TGTGCCACCGCCCCCTGGGGGGGGATAGACACCGGGGAGCTGTTTTTT	CATAPWGGIDTGELFF
-	TRBJ1-1	TRBD1	TRBV19	TGTGCCAGTAGCTCACAGGGGACCTTCACTGAAGCTTTCTTT	CASSSQGTFTEAFF
-	TRBJ1-2	-	TRBV20-1	TGCAGTGCTACCCCTCAGGGGCCTCACACCTTC	CSATPQGPHTF
-	TRBJ2-7	TRBD1	TRBV27	TGTGCCAGCAGACACATAGGGACAGGGAATTCCGAGCAGTACTTC	CASRHIGTGNSEQYF
-	TRBJ1-1	-	TRBV11-2	TGTGCCAGCAGCTTAGTGGGCGACAGGAACACTGAAGCTTTCTTT	CASSLVGDRNTEAFF
-	TRBJ2-1	TRBD2	TRBV27	TGTGCCAGCAGTTTATCGCCTAGCGGTCTAAACAATGAGCAGTTCTTC	CASSLSPSGLNNEQFF
-	TRBJ1-2	-	TRBV10-2	TGCGCCAGCAGTGAGTCGGTGGGCAAGGGCTACACCTTC	CASSESVGKGYTF
few	TRBJ2-2	TRBD1	TRBV5-4	TGTGCCAGCAGCACAAGACAGGGTTTCACCGGGGAGCTGTTTTTT	CASSTRQGFTGELFF